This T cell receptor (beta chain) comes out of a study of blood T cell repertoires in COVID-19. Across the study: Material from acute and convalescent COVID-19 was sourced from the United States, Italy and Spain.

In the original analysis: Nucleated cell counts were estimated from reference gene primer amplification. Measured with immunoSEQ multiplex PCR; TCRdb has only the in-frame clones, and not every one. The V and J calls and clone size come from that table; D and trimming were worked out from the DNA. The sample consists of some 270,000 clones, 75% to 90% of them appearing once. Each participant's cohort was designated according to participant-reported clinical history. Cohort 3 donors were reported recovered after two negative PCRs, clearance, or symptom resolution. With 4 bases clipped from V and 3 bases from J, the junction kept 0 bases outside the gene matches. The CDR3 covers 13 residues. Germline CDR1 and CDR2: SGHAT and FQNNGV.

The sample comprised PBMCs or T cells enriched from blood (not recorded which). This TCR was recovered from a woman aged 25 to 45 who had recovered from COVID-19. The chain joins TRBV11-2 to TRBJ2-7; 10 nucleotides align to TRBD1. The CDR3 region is CASSWTGGYEQYF. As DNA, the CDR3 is TGTGCCAGCAGCTGGACAGGGGGCTACGAGCAGTACTTC.